The 12 T cell receptor beta chains below were found in one sample sequenced in a study of vaccination and CD4 T cells after COVID-19 (dated by TCRdb to the early 2020s). Libraries were made using PCR. Data came from an Illumina iSeq 100. DNA from cultured CD4+ T cells was subjected to TCR sequencing with the Oncomine TCR Beta short-read assay at the Johns Hopkins FTIC core. Using fastp at Q25 and MiXCR, TCRdb reprocessed the public reads and kept productive beta chains. Entries are consolidated by CDR3 protein sequence, retaining the most common genes and DNA. The sample table shows roughly 12,000 distinct CDR3 sequences, and under 35% are seen once. Together, the top ten hold about 14% of the sample. No cognate antigen is known for these TCRs. The treatment or condition label on this specimen signifies: approximately nine-day PBMC culture with coronavirus spike peptide pools or control peptides (ViraFEST assay).

This specimen was CD4+ T cells from blood, cultured in vitro, taken after SARS-CoV-2 vaccination. Every receptor here comes from a human donor who had recovered from COVID-19.

This chain joins TRBV6-2 or TRBV6-3 and TRBJ1-1; tentatively, D is TRBD1 (6 bases). CDR1 and CDR2 from the germline V gene are MNHEY and SVGEGT. This CDR3 is built from 17 residues. The ends were cut back, 0 bases at V and 5 bases at J, with 19 bases in the middle. The CDR3 nucleotides are TGTGCCAGCAGTTACTCGAAGTTCTCTGGGGGCCGAACTGAAGCTTTCTTT. Translation: CASSYSKFSGGRTEAFF.

This clonotype showed up just a few times. The chain is built from TRBV27 and TRBJ1-2, with D perhaps TRBD1 (5 bases). Germline V gene lookup returns CDR1 MNHEY and CDR2 SMNVEV (reference sequence). The CDR3 extends over 13 amino acids. V gave up 3 bases and J gave up 2 bases, with 7 bases separating them. The CDR3 here is CASSLWGNYGYTF. CDR3 sequence (DNA): TGTGCCAGCAGTTTGTGGGGCAACTATGGCTACACCTTC.

The CDR3 protein is CASSYLTLYEQYF. The CDR3 nucleotides are TGTGCCAGCAGTTACCTCACCCTCTACGAGCAGTACTTC. This chain joins TRBV6-2 or TRBV6-3 and TRBJ2-7; D unresolved. Germline CDR1 MNHEY, CDR2 SVGEGT. The V gene lost 2 bases and the J gene lost 3 bases, with 8 bases spanning the gap. The CDR3 is 13 residues long.

The chain recombines TRBV7-3 with TRBJ1-1, with D perhaps TRBD1 (6 bases). The CDR3 has 13 residues. The V gene's germline CDR1 is SGHTA and CDR2 FQGTGA. V lost 5 bases, J lost 10 bases, and 17 bases lay in between. The CDR3 DNA is TGTGCCAGCAGCCCAATTACAGGGAGCGGAGCTTTCTTT. It specifies CASSPITGSGAFF.

The chain couples TRBV6-5 to TRBJ2-3; tentatively, D is TRBD1 or TRBD2 (5 bases each). The V end was cut by 0 bases, the J end by 3 bases, with 19 bases between. The CDR3 runs to 18 residues. CDR1 and CDR2 (germline): MNHEY, SVGAGI. CDR3 nucleotides: TGTGCCAGCAGTTACTCGAGTCTAGCCCAAAGGGGTACAGATACGCAGTATTTT. Its protein is CASSYSSLAQRGTDTQYF.

The rearrangement links TRBV18 to TRBJ2-1; 10 nucleotides align to TRBD2. V dropped 4 bases and J dropped 4; count of bases not matched to a gene: 4. The germline V gene has CDR1 KGHSH and CDR2 LQKENI. The CDR3 is 15 amino acids. CDR3 in DNA: TGTGCCAGCTCACGACCGGGACTAGCGTACAATGAGCAGTTCTTC. Translating gives CASSRPGLAYNEQFF.

This clonotype was detected only a few times. The J gene is TRBJ2-2, the V gene TRBV24-1; D may match TRBD1 or TRBD2 (5 bases each). The CDR3 sequence is 15 residues long. The V gene lost 5 bases and the J gene lost 2 bases, with 11 bases spanning the gap. Germline assignment: CDR1 KGHDR and CDR2 SFDVKD. DNA of the CDR3: TGTGCCACCAGTGGCAAGGGACGAAACACCGGGGAGCTGTTTTTT. As protein: CATSGKGRNTGELFF.

The chain joins TRBV9 to TRBJ1-1; TRBD1 matches 8 bases. Germline V CDR1 and CDR2: SGDLS, YYNGEE. The trim removed 3 bases at V and 2 bases at J, leaving 12 bases unmatched. This CDR3 has 17 amino acids. CDR3 DNA sequence: TGTGCCAGCAGCGCCCAAGTAGGGGGACAGGATAACACTGAAGCTTTCTTT. Protein: CASSAQVGGQDNTEAFF.

This clonotype turned up a few times. V usage is TRBV29-1 and J usage is TRBJ1-1; D unresolved. Trimming removed 4 bases from V and 4 bases from J, with 19 bases in between. Germline values: CDR1 SQVTM, CDR2 ANQGSEA. The CDR3 has 15 residues. This chain's CDR3 is CSVGIGTQTGTEAFF. The CDR3 DNA follows: TGCAGCGTTGGTATCGGAACCCAAACCGGCACTGAAGCTTTCTTT.

The J gene is TRBJ2-1, the V gene TRBV30; 9 positions agree with TRBD2. V shed 4 bases and J 8 bases; nucleotides not matched to a gene: 6. The CDR3 is 13 residues long. Germline CDR1 and CDR2: GTSNPN and SVGIG (reference sequence). CDR3 in DNA: TGTGCCTGGAACCTGCGGGAGGGCGATGAGCAGTTCTTC. It encodes CAWNLREGDEQFF.

V gene TRBV30 combines with J gene TRBJ1-6, with D possibly being TRBD1 (6 bases). Germline assignment: CDR1 GTSNPN and CDR2 SVGIG (reference sequence). The CDR3 runs to 14 residues. Trimming cost V 4 bases and J 6 bases, with 13 bases left between them. The CDR3 DNA reads as TGTGCCTGGACCCTGGGAGGGGGTAATTCACCCCTCCACTTT. It specifies CAWTLGGGNSPLHF.

This clonotype was seen a handful of times. The gene calls are TRBV7-2 and TRBJ1-5, with 7 bases matching TRBD1. The junction had 7 bases not matched to a gene; V was cut back by 5 bases and J by 3 bases. The CDR3 has 15 residues. The germline V gene has CDR1 SGHTA and CDR2 FQGNSA. CDR3 amino acids: CASSPWGTDNQPQHF. The DNA for the CDR3 is TGTGCCAGCAGCCCATGGGGGACAGACAATCAGCCCCAGCATTTT.